This entry lists 18 T cell receptor beta chains sequenced from one sample in a study of cytomegalovirus exposure and HLA in healthy donors. Amplification used 60 Vbeta primers and 13 Jbeta primers. The table came from immunoSEQ multiplex PCR; TCRdb's copy has only in-frame clones and leaves some out. Found here are tens of thousands of clones; the top ten clones hold roughly 6%. The sample was PBMCs. These receptor sequences come from a man between 25 and 39 years old in good health and CMV-seronegative.

The chain joins TRBV9 to TRBJ1-1; weak D call: TRBD1 (6 bases). V lost 4 bases to trimming and J lost 7 bases, with 14 bases between them. This CDR3 comprises 13 residues. Germline V gives CDR1 SGDLS, CDR2 YYNGEE. For the CDR3, the DNA is TGTGCCAGCAGCAGTACACAGGGTATTGAAGCTTTCTTT. As protein: CASSSTQGIEAFF.

The rearrangement joins TRBV6-5 to TRBJ1-5; D possibly corresponds to TRBD1 (6 bases). Germline CDR1 MNHEY, CDR2 SVGAGI. The CDR3 loop spans 15 amino acids. Between the trimmed V and J ends, which lost 6 bases and 5 bases, there was a span of 17 bases. DNA for the CDR3: TGTGCCAGCAGATTACGCCGAGGGGGATATCAGCCCCAGCATTTT. Its translation is CASRLRRGGYQPQHF.

The V and J genes are TRBV7-9 and TRBJ2-1; D is undetermined. Trimming took off 5 bases at V and 8 bases at J, with 19 bases between the two ends. Germline V gene data show CDR1 as SEHNR and CDR2 as FQNEAQ (reference sequence). This CDR3 is built from 15 residues. CDR3 protein: CASSPRDSHRDEQFF. Here the CDR3 DNA reads TGTGCCAGCAGCCCCCGAGACTCACATCGGGATGAGCAGTTCTTC.

J is TRBJ2-6 and V is TRBV10-3; D is possibly TRBD2 (5 bases). V shed 10 bases and J shed 0 bases, with 16 bases lying between them. CDR3 length equals 16 residues. Germline loops: CDR1 ENHRY, CDR2 SYGVKD. CDR3 sequence: CANSPHEGSGANVLTF. The CDR3 DNA is TGTGCCAACTCACCCCACGAGGGCTCTGGGGCCAACGTCCTGACTTTC.

The gene calls are TRBV4-1 and TRBJ2-5; 12 bases are shared with TRBD2. This CDR3 is 16 amino acids long. Per germline, CDR1 MGHRA and CDR2 YSYEKL. Germline trimming cut 4 bases from V and 2 bases from J; bases unmatched to any gene: 5. CDR3 DNA: TGCGCCAGCAGCCTACGACTAGCGGGAGAACAAGAGACCCAGTACTTC. Translation: CASSLRLAGEQETQYF.

The genes are TRBV25-1 and TRBJ2-3; 11 bases fit TRBD2. The V gene end was trimmed by 1 base and the J gene end by 4 bases; junction bases not matched to a gene: 4. Germline V gene lookup returns CDR1 MGHDK and CDR2 SYGVNS. The CDR3 has 16 residues. Here the CDR3 DNA reads TGTGCCAGCAGTGAATTTTCTAGCGGGGGGCCAGATACGCAGTATTTT. It specifies CASSEFSSGGPDTQYF. The whole variable domain, remainder taken from reference TRBV25-1 and TRBJ2-3, is EADIYQTPRYLVIGTGKKITLECSQTMGHDKMYWYQQDPGMELHLIHYSYGVNSTEKGDLSSESTVSRIRTEHFPLTLESARPSHTSQYLCASSEFSSGGPDTQYFGPGTRLTVL.

The chain employs TRBV28 and TRBJ2-7, with TRBD1 matching over 7 bases. Per germline, CDR1 MDHEN and CDR2 SYDVKM. The CDR3 has 15 amino acids. The V and J ends lost 4 bases and 4 bases, in that order; junction bases with no gene match: 10. The CDR3 reads CASSSHRGRLYEQYF. DNA of the CDR3: TGTGCCAGCAGTTCACACAGGGGAAGGTTGTACGAGCAGTACTTC.

The chain uses TRBV7-2 and TRBJ2-7; 10 bases map to TRBD1. Germline CDR1 SGHTA, CDR2 FQGNSA. J lost 4 bases, V lost 3 bases, and 3 bases had no gene match. This CDR3 has 14 residues. CDR3 sequence: CASSFRDRGYEQYF. In DNA, the CDR3 is TGTGCCAGCAGCTTCCGGGACAGGGGATACGAGCAGTACTTC.

This sequence joins TRBV5-6 and TRBJ1-5, with TRBD1 as a possible D gene (6 bases). Deletions cut 4 bases from V and 2 bases from J, with 10 bases between. CDR1 is SGHDT, CDR2 YYEEEE, per germline. The CDR3 covers 14 residues. CDR3 bases: TGTGCCAGCAGCGGACGGACAGGCAATCAGCCCCAGCATTTT. Residues: CASSGRTGNQPQHF.

The chain uses TRBV2 and TRBJ2-7; 7 positions agree with TRBD1. V shed 8 bases, J shed 6 bases, and the junction held 13 bases outside the gene matches. There are 14 residues in the CDR3. Germline CDR1 is SNHLY and CDR2 is FYNNEI. CDR3 sequence reads: CASLKGAISFEQYF. DNA for the CDR3: TGTGCCAGCCTTAAGGGGGCAATCAGTTTCGAGCAGTACTTC.

The CDR3 loop is CASSLQGTSYEQYF. The DNA of the CDR3 is TGTGCCAGTAGCCTACAGGGAACCTCCTACGAGCAGTACTTC. This sequence joins TRBV19 and TRBJ2-7; D may be TRBD1 (6 bases). CDR3 length equals 14 residues. Per germline, CDR1 LNHDA and CDR2 SQIVND (reference sequence). V was trimmed by 6 bases and J by 0 bases, leaving 12 bases between them. The variable domain in full, with the rest retrieved from reference TRBV19 and TRBJ2-7, is DGGITQSPKYLFRKEGQNVTLSCEQNLNHDAMYWYRQDPGQGLRLIYYSQIVNDFQKGDIAEGYSVSREKKESFPLTVTSAQKNPTAFYLCASSLQGTSYEQYFGPGTRLTVT.

J is TRBJ2-1 and V is TRBV7-9; 7 bases fit TRBD2. The CDR3 totals 17 residues. Germline V gene sequence: CDR1 SEHNR, CDR2 FQNEAQ (reference sequence). The J segment lost 8 bases and the V segment lost 5 bases, leaving 18 bases of the junction unmatched. The CDR3 sequence: CASSVGRGSGVADEQFF. CDR3 sequence (DNA): TGTGCCAGCAGCGTAGGGAGGGGCTCCGGGGTAGCCGATGAGCAGTTCTTC.

The J gene is TRBJ1-5, the V gene TRBV7-6; D remains ambiguous. This CDR3 spans 13 amino acids. Per germline, CDR1 SGHVS and CDR2 FNYEAQ. V gave up 4 bases and J gave up 7 bases, with 11 bases separating them. The DNA for the CDR3 is TGTGCCAGCAGCTCAACAGAGAAACAGCCCCAGCATTTT. Protein product: CASSSTEKQPQHF.

The chain recombines TRBV10-3 with TRBJ1-1, with D perhaps TRBD1 (5 bases). Germline V gene sequence: CDR1 ENHRY, CDR2 SYGVKD. CDR3 size: 15 residues. The V and J ends lost 3 bases and 1 base respectively, with 12 bases between them. This chain's CDR3 is CAISEGGAQNTEAFF. The CDR3, as DNA: TGTGCCATCAGTGAAGGAGGGGCTCAGAACACTGAAGCTTTCTTT.

The V call is TRBV28, the J call TRBJ2-3, with a possible D match to TRBD1 (7 bases). Germline values: CDR1 MDHEN, CDR2 SYDVKM. This CDR3 is built from 18 residues. V gave up 4 bases and J gave up 1 base, with 21 bases separating them. The CDR3, as DNA: TGTGCCAGCAGTTCGACAGGGATGAGCGGCGGGGGCACAGATACGCAGTATTTT. Translation: CASSSTGMSGGGTDTQYF. Looking up the rest from reference TRBV28 and TRBJ2-3 gives the full variable domain: DVKVTQSSRYLVKRTGEKVFLECVQDMDHENMFWYRQDPGLGLRLIYFSYDVKMKEKGDIPEGYSVSREKKERFSLILESASTNQTSMYLCASSSTGMSGGGTDTQYFGPGTRLTVL.

This chain joins TRBV19 and TRBJ1-2; no firm D call. Deletions cut 3 bases from V and 4 bases from J, with 9 bases between. The CDR3 has 13 residues. The germline V gene encodes CDR1 LNHDA and CDR2 SQIVND (reference sequence). In DNA, the CDR3 is TGTGCCAGTAGTATTCTGAACACCTATGGCTACACCTTC. Translating gives CASSILNTYGYTF.

The V call is TRBV15, the J call TRBJ2-1; 8 bases are shared with TRBD2. From germline, CDR1 is LNHNV and CDR2 YYDKDF (reference sequence). The CDR3 length is 16 residues. V shed 1 base, J shed 3 bases, and the junction held 5 bases outside the gene matches. The CDR3 is CATSRGRGAVYNEQFF. For the CDR3, the DNA is TGTGCCACCAGCAGAGGGCGGGGGGCGGTCTACAATGAGCAGTTCTTC.

The rearrangement uses TRBV18 and TRBJ2-1, with 8 bases matching TRBD2. CDR3 size: 17 residues. Germline V gene lookup returns CDR1 KGHSH and CDR2 LQKENI. V shed 3 bases and J 9 bases; nucleotides not matched to a gene: 16. The CDR3 reads CASSPRTSSINTVEQFF. The CDR3 nucleotides read TGTGCCAGCTCACCTAGGACTAGCTCAATCAACACGGTTGAGCAGTTCTTC.